This entry lists 10 T cell receptor beta chains sequenced from one sample in a study of cytomegalovirus exposure and HLA in healthy donors. Vbeta (60) and Jbeta (13) primers were used in the PCR. TCRdb's copy holds only in-frame clones and misses some; the assay was immunoSEQ multiplex PCR. The sample lists around 160,000 clones; around 68% were seen once. Input material: PBMCs. These receptors were collected from a man aged 45-60 years in good health and CMV-seronegative.

CDR3 in DNA: TGTGCCAGCACCTACGACAGCATTTCTGGAAACACCATATATTTT. It is translated as CASTYDSISGNTIYF. V and J are TRBV6-6 and TRBJ1-3; TRBD1 is a possible D gene (5 bases). The CDR3 consists of 15 residues. V was cut by 7 bases and J by 1 base, with 14 bases left in between. Per germline, CDR1 MNHNY and CDR2 SVGAGI (reference sequence).

For the CDR3, the DNA is TGTGCCAGCAGCGTAGGTTCGATAACAGGGGGGGATCAGCCCCAGCATTTT. Protein product: CASSVGSITGGDQPQHF. The V call is TRBV9, the J call TRBJ1-5; 8 positions match TRBD1. Looked up from germline, CDR1 is SGDLS and CDR2 is YYNGEE. The CDR3 is made up of 17 amino acids. V lost 0 bases, J lost 5 bases, and 10 bases stayed unmatched. The full variable domain, completed using reference TRBV9 and TRBJ1-5, is DSGVTQTPKHLITATGQRVTLRCSPRSGDLSVYWYQQSLDQGLQFLIQYYNGEERAKGNILERFSAQQFPDLHSELNLSSLELGDSALYFCASSVGSITGGDQPQHFGDGTRLSIL.

J is TRBJ2-7 and V is TRBV19; D is perhaps TRBD1 (6 bases). V lost 5 bases to trimming and J lost 1 base, with 9 bases between them. Germline CDR1 and CDR2: LNHDA and SQIVND (reference sequence). This CDR3 has 13 amino acids. The CDR3 bases are TGTGCCAGTAGTCGGGGACAATCCTACGAGCAGTACTTC. As protein: CASSRGQSYEQYF.

This clone turned up a few times. V is TRBV6-1 and J is TRBJ1-2; D gene ambiguous. The CDR3 runs to 15 residues. V shed 2 bases and J shed 2 bases, with 12 bases lying between them. The germline V gene has CDR1 MNHNS and CDR2 SASEGT. In nucleotides, the CDR3 is TGTGCCAGCAGTGAAACAGTGACATCCAACTATGGCTACACCTTC. Translation gives CASSETVTSNYGYTF.

There are a few counts of this clone. A far larger clone is just one base off, so this is likely a read error. Given the absence of the conserved phenylalanine or tryptophan at the CDR3 end, a read error is likely. CDR3 protein: CASSYSGQINEKLFL. The CDR3 coding sequence is TGTGCCAGCAGTTACTCGGGACAGATTAATGAAAAACTGTTTCTT. The chain employs TRBV6-5 and TRBJ1-4; TRBD1 matches at 7 bases. J lost 4 bases, V lost 0 bases, and 2 bases had no gene match. This CDR3 is built from 15 residues. Germline CDR1 is MNHEY and CDR2 is SVGAGI.

The chain joins TRBV5-6 to TRBJ1-5, with 7 bases aligning to TRBD1. CDR1 SGHDT and CDR2 YYEEEE come from the germline V gene. The junction had 5 bases not matched to a gene; V was cut back by 1 base and J by 1 base. The CDR3 covers 16 residues. The CDR3 sequence is CASSLRTGSSNQPQHF. The CDR3 DNA reads TGTGCCAGCAGCTTGAGGACAGGCTCCAGCAATCAGCCCCAGCATTTT.

This sequence joins TRBV6-5 and TRBJ2-2, with D maybe TRBD2 (6 bases). Germline V gene sequence: CDR1 MNHEY, CDR2 SVGAGI. Trimming left V 7 bases short and J 6 bases short, with 9 bases between. The CDR3 has 12 amino acids. The CDR3 DNA follows: TGTGCCAGCACCCGGGGGTCCGGGGAGCTGTTTTTT. Protein sequence: CASTRGSGELFF.

V gene TRBV2 combines with J gene TRBJ1-6; no firm D call. The CDR3 contains 11 residues. CDR1 SNHLY and CDR2 FYNNEI come from the germline V gene. Trimming took off 6 bases at V and 10 bases at J, with 7 bases between the two ends. This chain's CDR3 is CASRVGSPLHF. The CDR3 DNA reads as TGTGCCAGCAGGGTGGGCTCACCCCTCCACTTT.

This clone was detected only a few times. The chain employs TRBV5-4 and TRBJ2-5; TRBD2 matches 11 bases. This CDR3 is 16 amino acids long. V was clipped by 1 base and J by 2 bases; unmatched bases: 4. Germline V gene lookup returns CDR1 SGHNT and CDR2 YYREEE (reference sequence). The CDR3 region is CASSLRLAGRQETQYF. The CDR3 DNA follows: TGTGCCAGCAGCTTGAGACTAGCGGGGAGACAAGAGACCCAGTACTTC.

The gene calls are TRBV6-1 and TRBJ1-5; D perhaps matches TRBD1 (5 bases). This CDR3 is built from 15 residues. The germline gives CDR1 MNHNS, CDR2 SASEGT. Trimming left V 1 base short and J 2 bases short, with 9 bases between. The CDR3 sequence is CASSEGGGGNQPQHF. Written as DNA, the CDR3 is TGTGCCAGCAGTGAAGGAGGAGGGGGCAATCAGCCCCAGCATTTT.